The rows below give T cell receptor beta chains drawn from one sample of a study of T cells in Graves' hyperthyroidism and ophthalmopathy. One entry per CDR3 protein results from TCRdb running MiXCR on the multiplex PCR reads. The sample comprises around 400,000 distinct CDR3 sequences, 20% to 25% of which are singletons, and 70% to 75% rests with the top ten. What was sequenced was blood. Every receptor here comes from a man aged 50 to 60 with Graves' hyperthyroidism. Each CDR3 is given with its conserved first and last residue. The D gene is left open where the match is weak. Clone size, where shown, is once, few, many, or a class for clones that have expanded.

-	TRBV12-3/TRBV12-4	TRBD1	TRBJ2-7	CAGSRTGAEQYF	TGTGCCGGCAGCCGGACAGGGGCCGAGCAGTACTTC
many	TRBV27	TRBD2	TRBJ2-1	CASSPGWEGLNEQFF	TGTGCCAGCAGTCCTGGGTGGGAGGGCTTAAATGAGCAGTTCTTC
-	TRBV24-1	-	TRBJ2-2	CATSELIHTGELFF	TGTGCCACCAGTGAGCTCATTCACACCGGGGAGCTGTTTTTT
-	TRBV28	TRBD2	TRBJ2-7	CASRFSGDTYEQYF	TGTGCCAGCAGATTCAGCGGGGATACCTACGAGCAGTACTTC
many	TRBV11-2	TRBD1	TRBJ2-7	CASSLEGQPYYEQYF	TGTGCCAGCAGCTTAGAGGGACAGCCTTACTACGAGCAGTACTTC
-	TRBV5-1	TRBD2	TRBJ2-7	CASRPGTSGYEQYF	TGCGCCAGCAGACCCGGGACTAGCGGCTACGAGCAGTACTTC
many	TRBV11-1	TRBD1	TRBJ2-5	CASTGQEETQYF	TGTGCCAGCACTGGACAGGAGGAGACCCAGTACTTC
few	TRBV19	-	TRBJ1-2	CASSLGRYGYTF	TGTGCCAGTAGTTTGGGACGGTATGGCTACACCTTC
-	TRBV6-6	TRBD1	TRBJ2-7	CASSYSWDSSYEQYF	TGTGCCAGCAGTTACTCTTGGGACAGCTCCTACGAGCAGTACTTC
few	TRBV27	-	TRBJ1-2	CASMQRGGSGYTF	TGTGCCAGCATGCAGAGGGGGGGATCTGGCTACACCTTC
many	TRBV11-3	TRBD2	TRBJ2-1	CASSLSGSKFF	TGTGCCAGCAGCTTGAGCGGGAGTAAGTTCTTC
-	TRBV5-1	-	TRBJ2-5	CVSSRGLEETQYF	TGCGTCAGCAGCCGGGGACTGGAAGAGACCCAGTACTTC
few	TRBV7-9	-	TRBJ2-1	CASSFGFSHNEQFF	TGTGCCAGCAGCTTTGGTTTCTCACACAATGAGCAGTTCTTC
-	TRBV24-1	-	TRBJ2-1	CATSDFSGPKQFF	TGTGCCACCAGTGATTTCTCCGGACCTAAGCAGTTCTTC
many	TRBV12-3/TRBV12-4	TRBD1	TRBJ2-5	CASSLWDRGQETQYF	TGTGCCAGCAGTTTATGGGACAGGGGGCAAGAGACCCAGTACTTC
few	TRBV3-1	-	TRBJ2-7	CASQPRGEGTYEQYF	TGTGCCAGCCAGCCGCGGGGAGAGGGAACCTACGAGCAGTACTTC
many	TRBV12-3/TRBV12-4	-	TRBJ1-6	CASSLRQPYNSPLHF	TGTGCCAGCAGTTTACGACAGCCTTATAATTCACCCCTCCACTTT
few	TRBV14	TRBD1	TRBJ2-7	CASSHTDRASYEQYF	TGTGCCAGCAGCCATACGGACAGGGCCTCCTACGAGCAGTACTTC